The sequence of this T cell receptor (beta chain) was determined in a study of blood T cell repertoires in COVID-19 (dated by TCRdb to the early 2020s). About the full investigation: Collaborator samples came from the United States, Italy and Spain and covered acute and convalescent phases of COVID-19. The prospective study material was composed of cDNA or gDNA derived from T cells, B-cell-depleted T cells, or PBMCs. Deeply sampled blood TCRbeta repertoires from subjects exposed to, actively infected with, or recovered from COVID-19 were included in the dataset. The repertoires were released in a freely available public database meant as a resource for research on the immune response to SARS-CoV-2. Samples came from the ongoing ImmuneRACE study (first 160 participants) plus 1,254 subjects from 6 global collaborators. Nearly every sample came with metadata listing a de-identified subject ID, COVID-19 status, age in years and sex. HLA class I and class II types, where available, came from metadata supplied by the sample provider rather than from assay-based typing.

In the case of this clone: Its antigen has not been determined. No base quality values were provided; no much bigger clone lies one nucleotide off.

Enrolling through a virtual design, the prospective study's participants ranged in age from about 18 to 89 years and lived across about two dozen United States geographic areas. In the prospective study, cohorts were assigned on the basis of participant-reported clinical history obtained from a screening survey and a study questionnaire. Exposed participants were defined as having been in contact with someone with a PCR-confirmed or clinician-diagnosed COVID-19 case within 2 weeks of study entry. Mobile phlebotomists in the prospective study collected whole blood, serum and a nasopharyngeal or oropharyngeal swab from every participant. Additional blood draws and questionnaires over an approximately two-month period could optionally be provided by prospective study participants. Prospective study blood samples were shipped either frozen or at room temperature before DNA extraction. The investigation overall reported the following: Clinical and demographic metadata were provided uncurated, with the amount varying by source and participant.

TCRbeta CDR3 regions were amplified from genomic DNA using the immunoSEQ Assay, a bias-controlled multiplex PCR. The paper's data handling went like this. Within the assay, amplification of reference gene primers was used to estimate how many nucleated cells each sample contained. Sequence reads were collapsed and filtered to measure the absolute abundance of every unique TCRbeta CDR3 rearrangement. For each sample, productive Simpson clonality was calculated as the square root of Simpson's diversity index across productive rearrangements. Drawn from immuneACCESS, this table holds only the in-frame rearrangements with V and J called that TCRdb kept. Clones are partly lost; checked studies trace under half to an unresolved V gene and leave the rest unexplained. That table is the source of V, J and clone size, and D and trimming were worked out from the DNA. The sample includes around 250,000 clones, with roughly 85% observed a single time. The top ten clonotypes cover about 6.9% of the sample.

CDR1 and CDR2, per the germline V gene (reference sequence), are SEHNR and FQNEAQ. V lost 5 bases and J lost 14 bases, and the count of bases not matched to a germline gene is 9. Its CDR3 holds 15 amino acids, cysteine through phenylalanine. Only the CDR3 part of the read is kept: 45 bases, read in frame from the first base. The source of this sequence is a woman aged 45 to 65 who had been exposed to COVID-19. The chain employs TRBV7-9 and TRBJ2-1, with 16 central nucleotides matching TRBD2. The sequenced sample was PBMCs or T cells enriched from blood (not recorded which). CDR3 reads: CASSPGTSGGAVEFF. The bases read TGTGCCAGCAGCCCAGGGACTAGCGGGGGGGCCGTAGAGTTCTTC.